Presented here are 5 T cell receptor beta chains from one specimen sequenced in a study of blood T cell repertoires in COVID-19. Assay: immunoSEQ multiplex PCR; the TCRdb copy retains only in-frame clones and omits some. The sample shows more than 90,000 clones, about 90% of them seen only once. The sequenced sample consisted of peripheral blood. Receptors were obtained from a woman in her 30s with acute or convalescent COVID-19.

The gene calls are TRBV9 and TRBJ1-3; 7 nucleotides match TRBD1. CDR1 and CDR2 (germline): SGDLS, YYNGEE. The CDR3 runs to 15 residues. J was trimmed by 3 bases and V by 3 bases; bases with no gene match: 6. CDR3 residues: CASSATGNSGNTIYF. In DNA, the CDR3 is TGTGCCAGCAGCGCGACAGGGAATAGTGGAAACACCATATATTTT.

This rearrangement joins TRBV28 to TRBJ1-1, with a tentative D call TRBD1 (6 bases). This CDR3 region has 12 residues. Germline lookup yields CDR1 MDHEN and CDR2 SYDVKM. V was trimmed by 8 bases and J by 3 bases, leaving 10 bases between them. CDR3 in DNA: TGTGCCAGCGGGGGCATGGACACTGAAGCTTTCTTT. Residues: CASGGMDTEAFF.

CDR3 nucleotide sequence: TGTGCCAGCAGCTTGGGAGGAGGCCAGGGAAACTACGAGCAGTACTTC. It specifies CASSLGGGQGNYEQYF. V usage is TRBV21-1 and J usage is TRBJ2-7; the D call in the table, TRBD2, was not verified against the DNA. TRBV21-1 is noted as a pseudogene. CDR3 length: 16 residues.

This chain connects TRBV11-2 to TRBJ1-1, with D hard to call. V was cut by 2 bases and J by 0 bases, with 4 bases left in between. There are 13 residues in the CDR3. Germline-derived CDR1 and CDR2 are SGHAT and FQNNGV. The CDR3 coding sequence is TGTGCCAGCAGCTTAACAGTGAACACTGAAGCTTTCTTT. It translates to CASSLTVNTEAFF.

The rearrangement uses TRBV9 and TRBJ2-7, with D possibly being TRBD1 (5 bases). This CDR3 has 14 residues. Trimming left V 1 base short and J 1 base short, with 9 bases between. Germline lookup yields CDR1 SGDLS and CDR2 YYNGEE. The CDR3 nucleotides read TGTGCCAGCAGCGTAACGACAGATTCCTACGAGCAGTACTTC. It translates to CASSVTTDSYEQYF.